This paragraph covers one TCR beta chain sequence. This clone has just one count. Its recognized antigen is unknown. Base qualities are not provided; no much larger clone lies one nucleotide away. The donors were healthy, HIV-negative adults who had no recently reported acute infections or vaccinations. Every donor was a Caucasian adult residing in Nashville, Tennessee, USA. Magnetic negative selection was used to enrich CD4+ T cells, after which naive cells were positively selected on CD45RA and the negative fraction became the memory subset. Blood was obtained by leukapheresis, after which PBMCs were separated by Ficoll-Histopaque density gradient centrifugation and cryopreserved in liquid nitrogen vapor phase. Purity and quantity of every magnetically sorted T cell population were checked by analytical flow cytometry. Genomic DNA was isolated from every sorted fraction and measured by UV absorbance on a Nanodrop 2000c.

Using the deep immunoSEQ assay, multiplex PCR amplified TCR CDR3 regions from genomic DNA. Extracted genomic DNA from each cell subset was spread evenly across all wells of several immunoSEQ 96-well plates, with each plate serving as a replicate. For sorted subsets, each replicate PCR was loaded with approximately 0.2 ug genomic DNA, equivalent to approximately 27,000 T cell genomes. Purified libraries were measured with a Qubit 3.0 fluorometer, size-checked on a Bioanalyzer 2100, and measured again with the KAPA Library Quantification kit. A separate single-read 150-cycle Illumina NextSeq 550 flow cell was used to sequence each immunoSEQ 96-well plate. As for how the authors treated the data: The immunoSEQ output contained only junctional sequences without quality scores, so filtering could not match that applied to full-length reads. To assign V/J genes and CDR3, sequences were annotated against IMGT germline references using PyIR, a Python wrapper for IgBLAST v1.9. Reads were removed for weak V/J assignments (E-value above 1e-6), missing CDR3, stop codons, out-of-frame junctions, or ambiguous translated residues. V3J clonotypes were defined as sequences sharing an identical inferred V gene, J gene, and CDR3 amino acid sequence. The percentage overlap between two repertoires was calculated by dividing the number of shared unique clonotypes by the size of the smaller repertoire. Repertoire richness was assessed with RTK rarefaction, the Chao1 estimator, and Recon v2.1 estimates of unobserved clonotypes. Generation probabilities were computed with OLGA for all TCRbeta clonotypes obtained by the gDNA method from a few donors. In its TCRdb copy, this immuneACCESS table keeps in-frame sequences only and misses some clones. Where compared with another copy, unresolved V genes explain less than half of these, and the others have no known cause. D and trimming were read from the DNA, whereas the V and J calls and clone size are those reported in that table. This sample is represented by roughly 2,300,000 clones; about nine tenths of them were singletons. Together, the top ten hold 0.37% of the sample.

At the junction V is shortened by 4 bases and J by 5 bases, with 8 bases in between. The germline V gene encodes CDR1 MNHNS and CDR2 SASEGT. Measured from the cysteine to the phenylalanine, the CDR3 is 12 residues long. CDR3 DNA only is kept here, 36 bases in frame from base 1. This entry is derived from a study of shared clonotypes between healthy human individuals (dated by TCRdb to the early 2020s). Turning to the overall study: Three men and a couple of women, aged 18 to 49 years, made up the cohort. Per donor, three plates each were used for CD4 naive and CD4 memory, two for CD8 naive, and one for CD8 memory. Each donor's leukapheresis produced roughly between about 0.9 and 9.5 billion PBMCs. To increase sequencing depth and limit assay-specific biases, TCR repertoire library preparation and sequencing were carried out by different laboratories using diverse techniques. The study deeply sequenced blood TCR repertoires of five healthy adults to estimate repertoire size and the extent of clonotype sharing between individuals. Paper-wide results and their limitations: Sharing across several donors was observed for approximately 5% of naive CD4, over 3% of naive CD8, 2% to 2.5% of memory CD4, and roughly 0.4% of memory CD8 clonotypes. The small number of donors limited the genetic and exposure-history diversity represented. Rarefaction of sorted-subset datasets indicated incomplete sequencing despite the large sequencing depth. Higher generation probabilities were observed for clonotypes shared by all four sorted-subset donors than for non-shared clonotypes. Sampling was restricted to blood, and TCR repertoires in tissues likely differ from the TCR repertoires found in blood. Naive subsets generally had larger estimated clonotype richness than memory subsets. Based on pairwise subsampling, the degree of clonotype sharing among donors was expected to be affected by sequencing depth.

Sequencing input: naive CD4+ T cells from PBMCs. The sample's cell subset or site label, decoded: CD45RA+ positively selected. Rearrangement joined TRBV6-1 to TRBJ2-5, with the D gene not clear enough to name. The TCR sequence derives from a young man in good health. Some clones in this sample may be carry-over from other donors' samples. The nucleotide sequence reads as follows: TGTGCCAGCAGTGCCGATCGGGAGACCCAGTACTTC. Translation gives CASSADRETQYF.